This is a list of T cell receptor beta chains from one sample in a study of blood T cell repertoires in COVID-19. Clones were read by immunoSEQ multiplex PCR, and TCRdb kept only the in-frame ones, dropping some. The sample yields around 25,000 clones, approximately 92% seen once. The specimen was peripheral blood. Source of these receptors: a human donor in a cohort sampled during active COVID-19. Both conserved end residues are part of each CDR3.

V	J	CDR3
TRBV10-3	TRBJ2-7	CAISETGPAYEQYF
TRBV5-4	TRBJ2-1	CASSPASGLSSYNEQFF
TRBV18	TRBJ1-5	CASSQGQGADQPQHF
TRBV30	TRBJ2-5	CAWSVHETQYF
TRBV28	TRBJ1-1	CASSFKRALGTEAFF
TRBV11-3	TRBJ2-1	CASSFLAAYNEQFF
TRBV6-5	TRBJ2-1	CASRGTGGNYNEQFF
TRBV20-1	TRBJ1-1	CSASQGVGTEAFF
TRBV7-9	TRBJ1-1	CASSPRGFTEAFF
TRBV5-5	TRBJ2-3	CASSLVGLSTDTQYF
TRBV19	TRBJ2-3	CASSNTGGRAGDTQYF
TRBV10-1	TRBJ1-3	CASSDGRRGNTIYF
TRBV28	TRBJ2-6	CASSLQGAGANVLTF
TRBV12-3/TRBV12-4	TRBJ1-5	CASSLKGNQPQHF
TRBV11-2	TRBJ2-7	CASSAPPGSGYYEQYF